Each of the 7 T cell receptor beta chains below was sequenced from the same sample in a study of blood T cell repertoires in COVID-19. Libraries were prepared by immunoSEQ multiplex PCR; TCRdb keeps only in-frame clonotypes and omits some of them. This table holds about 260,000 clones, around nine tenths found once. Specimen: peripheral blood. The receptors stem from a man aged 35 to 55 with active or convalescent COVID-19.

The chain uses TRBV5-6 and TRBJ2-5; D may be TRBD2 (5 bases). CDR3 length: 14 residues. Germline values: CDR1 SGHDT, CDR2 YYEEEE. Trimming shortened V by 4 bases and J by 4 bases, and 14 bases separated the two germline ends. The DNA for the CDR3 is TGTGCCAGCAGCCCCAGCGGAGACCTAGAGACCCAGTACTTC. Protein sequence: CASSPSGDLETQYF.

This sequence joins TRBV19 and TRBJ2-7; 8 bases match TRBD2. Trimming removed 4 bases from V and 2 bases from J; junction bases left unmatched: 4. Germline V gene sequence: CDR1 LNHDA, CDR2 SQIVND (reference sequence). The CDR3 loop spans 14 amino acids. The CDR3 loop is CASSTGTSAYEQYF. The DNA for the CDR3 is TGTGCCAGTAGTACCGGGACTAGTGCCTACGAGCAGTACTTC.

The chain couples TRBV24-1 to TRBJ2-3; 10 bases map to TRBD2. This CDR3 region has 16 residues. Germline V CDR1 and CDR2: KGHDR, SFDVKD. The J segment lost 1 base and the V segment lost 4 bases, leaving 4 bases of the junction unmatched. The CDR3 coding sequence is TGTGCCACCAGTGAAACCGGACTAGCGGGCACAGATACGCAGTATTTT. It yields the protein CATSETGLAGTDTQYF.

This chain links TRBV5-1 with TRBJ2-2; D is ambiguous. Germline CDR1 is SGHRS and CDR2 is YFSETQ. This CDR3 region has 13 residues. V gave up 9 bases and J gave up 4 bases, with 13 bases separating them. CDR3 sequence (DNA): TGCGCCACAACAGCTGCTGCCACCGGGGAGCTGTTTTTT. It specifies CATTAAATGELFF.

The chain combines TRBV24-1 with TRBJ1-1, with D maybe TRBD1 (5 bases). V lost 7 bases, J lost 3 bases, and 8 bases lay in between. There are 12 residues in the CDR3. Germline lookup yields CDR1 KGHDR and CDR2 SFDVKD. The DNA for the CDR3 is TGTGCCACCAGCAGGGCGGACACTGAAGCTTTCTTT. This encodes CATSRADTEAFF.

J is TRBJ2-1 and V is TRBV19; D gene uncertain. V lost 6 bases to trimming and J lost 1 base, with 10 bases between them. Looked up from germline, CDR1 is LNHDA and CDR2 is SQIVND (reference sequence). The CDR3 is 14 residues long. The DNA of the CDR3 is TGTGCCAGTAGGCCAGAAGTTTCCTACAATGAGCAGTTCTTC. Its protein is CASRPEVSYNEQFF. Full variable domain (outside the CDR3, taken from reference TRBV19 and TRBJ2-1): DGGITQSPKYLFRKEGQNVTLSCEQNLNHDAMYWYRQDPGQGLRLIYYSQIVNDFQKGDIAEGYSVSREKKESFPLTVTSAQKNPTAFYLCASRPEVSYNEQFFGPGTRLTVL.

The chain carries TRBV5-1 and TRBJ2-5; 9 bases fit TRBD1. Germline V gene lookup returns CDR1 SGHRS and CDR2 YFSETQ. CDR3 length: 16 amino acids. With 4 bases clipped from V and 4 bases from J, the junction kept 11 bases outside the gene matches. CDR3 DNA sequence: TGCGCCAGCAGCGTGACGGGACAGGGCTGGGGAGAGACCCAGTACTTC. Amino acid sequence: CASSVTGQGWGETQYF.